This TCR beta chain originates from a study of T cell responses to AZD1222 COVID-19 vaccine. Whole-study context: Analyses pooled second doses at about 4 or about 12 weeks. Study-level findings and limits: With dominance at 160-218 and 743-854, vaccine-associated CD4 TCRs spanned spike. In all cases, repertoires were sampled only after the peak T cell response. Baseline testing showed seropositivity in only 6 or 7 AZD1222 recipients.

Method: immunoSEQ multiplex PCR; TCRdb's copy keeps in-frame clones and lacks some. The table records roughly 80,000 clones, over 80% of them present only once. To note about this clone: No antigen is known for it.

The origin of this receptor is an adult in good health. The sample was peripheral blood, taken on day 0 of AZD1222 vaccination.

The CDR3 DNA sequence: TGTGCCAGCAGCTCGAGACAGGGGGCATACGAGCAGTACTTC. This sequence encodes CASSSRQGAYEQYF. This sequence joins TRBV7-2 and TRBJ2-7; 10 nucleotides line up with TRBD1. The CDR3 runs 14 residues. Germline CDR1 SGHTA, CDR2 FQGNSA. The J segment lost 4 bases and the V segment lost 4 bases, leaving 4 bases of the junction unmatched. Together with reference TRBV7-2 and TRBJ2-7, the CDR3 gives the full variable domain: GAGVSQSPSNKVTEKGKDVELRCDPISGHTALYWYRQSLGQGLEFLIYFQGNSAPDKSGLPSDRFSAERTGGSVSTLTIQRTQQEDSAVYLCASSSRQGAYEQYFGPGTRLTVT.